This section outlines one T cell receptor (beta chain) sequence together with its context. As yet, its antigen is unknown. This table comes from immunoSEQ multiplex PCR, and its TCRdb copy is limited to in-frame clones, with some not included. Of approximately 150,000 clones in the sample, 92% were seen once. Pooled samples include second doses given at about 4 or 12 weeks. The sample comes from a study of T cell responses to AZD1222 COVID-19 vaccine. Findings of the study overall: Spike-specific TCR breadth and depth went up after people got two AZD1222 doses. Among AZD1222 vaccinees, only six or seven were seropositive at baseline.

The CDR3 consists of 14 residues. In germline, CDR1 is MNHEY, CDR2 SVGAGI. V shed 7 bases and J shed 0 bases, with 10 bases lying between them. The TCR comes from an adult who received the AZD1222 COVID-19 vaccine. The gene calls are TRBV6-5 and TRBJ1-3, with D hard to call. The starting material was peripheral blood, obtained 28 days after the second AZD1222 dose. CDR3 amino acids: CASMPGYSGNTIYF. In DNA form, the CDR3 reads TGTGCCAGCATGCCTGGGTACTCTGGAAACACCATATATTTT.